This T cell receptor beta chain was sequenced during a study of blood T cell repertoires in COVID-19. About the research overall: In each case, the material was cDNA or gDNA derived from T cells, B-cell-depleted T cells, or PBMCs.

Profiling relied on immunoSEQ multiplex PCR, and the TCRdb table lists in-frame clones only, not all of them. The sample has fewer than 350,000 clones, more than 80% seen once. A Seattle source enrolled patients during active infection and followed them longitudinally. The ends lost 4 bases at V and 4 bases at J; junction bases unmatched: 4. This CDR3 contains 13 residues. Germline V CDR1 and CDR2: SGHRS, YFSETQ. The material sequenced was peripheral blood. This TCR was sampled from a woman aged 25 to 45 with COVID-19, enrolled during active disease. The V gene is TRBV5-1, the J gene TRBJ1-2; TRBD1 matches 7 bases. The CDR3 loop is CASSPGQTYGYTF. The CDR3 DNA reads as TGCGCCAGCAGCCCGGGACAGACCTATGGCTACACCTTC.